Each of the 31 T cell receptor beta chains below was sequenced from the same sample in a study of cytomegalovirus exposure and HLA in healthy donors. Profiling relied on immunoSEQ multiplex PCR, and the TCRdb table lists in-frame clones only, not all of them. Found here are some 110,000 clones, about 86% of them singletons; the top ten hold roughly 4%. Sequences were obtained from PBMCs. Receptors originate from a woman under 30 in good health and CMV-seropositive.

This chain connects TRBV19 to TRBJ2-7; the D is unclear. Trimming shortened V by 7 bases and J by 2 bases, and 15 bases separated the two germline ends. Per germline, CDR1 LNHDA and CDR2 SQIVND (reference sequence). The CDR3 covers 14 residues. This CDR3 reads CASMSPGLTYEQYF. CDR3 nucleotides: TGTGCCAGTATGAGTCCAGGCCTGACCTACGAGCAGTACTTC. The full variable domain, in which reference TRBV19 and TRBJ2-7 provide the parts outside the CDR3, is DGGITQSPKYLFRKEGQNVTLSCEQNLNHDAMYWYRQDPGQGLRLIYYSQIVNDFQKGDIAEGYSVSREKKESFPLTVTSAQKNPTAFYLCASMSPGLTYEQYFGPGTRLTVT.

Points on this clone: Other DNA sequences in this specimen translate into the identical CDR3. The CDR3 loop is CASSLGRQGEKLFF. For the CDR3, the DNA is TGCGCCAGCAGCTTAGGGAGACAGGGGGAAAAACTGTTTTTT. The chain carries TRBV5-1 and TRBJ1-4; 8 nucleotides match TRBD1. This CDR3 comprises 14 residues. The trim removed 2 bases at V and 8 bases at J, leaving 5 bases unmatched. Germline values: CDR1 SGHRS, CDR2 YFSETQ.

In its sample, this clone was seen a few times. The chain has TRBV6-5 and TRBJ1-6; D may be TRBD1 (6 bases). CDR3 size: 15 residues. The germline V and J ends were trimmed by 6 bases and 8 bases, with 17 bases remaining between them. Germline CDR1 and CDR2: MNHEY and SVGAGI. The CDR3 DNA follows: TGTGCCAGCAGCACCGGACAGTCGGCCCATTCACCCCTCCACTTT. Protein: CASSTGQSAHSPLHF.

This sequence joins TRBV27 and TRBJ1-6; 7 bases line up with TRBD1. The ends lost 8 bases at V and 7 bases at J; junction bases unmatched: 17. Germline values: CDR1 MNHEY, CDR2 SMNVEV (reference sequence). The CDR3 extends over 17 amino acids. CDR3 nucleotides: TGTGCCAGCCGGACAGGAAATCGAGGGGTCAAAAATTCACCCCTCCACTTT. Its protein product is CASRTGNRGVKNSPLHF.

The gene calls are TRBV7-2 and TRBJ1-1; no firm D call. The V gene lost 7 bases and the J gene lost 0 bases, with 6 bases spanning the gap. This CDR3 region has 12 residues. Germline loops: CDR1 SGHTA, CDR2 FQGNSA. CDR3 region: CASTPVNTEAFF. The CDR3 bases are TGTGCCAGCACGCCGGTGAACACTGAAGCTTTCTTT.

The rearrangement uses TRBV6-1 and TRBJ1-5; D remains ambiguous. Germline values: CDR1 MNHNS, CDR2 SASEGT. The V end lost 7 bases, the J end lost 5 bases, and 12 bases lay between the germline ends. This CDR3 spans 13 amino acids. Here the CDR3 DNA reads TGTGCCAGCACCGAACGGGGAGATCAGCCCCAGCATTTT. This sequence encodes CASTERGDQPQHF.

This chain links TRBV7-2 with TRBJ1-2, with 7 bases aligning to TRBD1. The V gene's germline CDR1 is SGHTA and CDR2 FQGNSA. Trimming removed 5 bases from V and 5 bases from J; junction bases left unmatched: 11. The CDR3 spans 15 residues. Here the CDR3 DNA reads TGTGCCAGCAGCCTATCCACGGGACAGCTATATGGCTACACCTTC. Its protein is CASSLSTGQLYGYTF. The full variable domain, rest sourced from reference TRBV7-2 and TRBJ1-2, is GAGVSQSPSNKVTEKGKDVELRCDPISGHTALYWYRQSLGQGLEFLIYFQGNSAPDKSGLPSDRFSAERTGGSVSTLTIQRTQQEDSAVYLCASSLSTGQLYGYTFGSGTRLTVV.

V gene TRBV7-2 combines with J gene TRBJ2-7; 9 nucleotides match TRBD1. V dropped 5 bases and J dropped 3; count of bases not matched to a gene: 5. The length of the CDR3 is 14 residues. In germline, CDR1 is SGHTA, CDR2 FQGNSA. CDR3 loop: CASSRQGVFYEQYF. In nucleotides, the CDR3 is TGTGCCAGCAGCCGACAGGGGGTATTCTACGAGCAGTACTTC. The whole variable domain, remainder taken from reference TRBV7-2 and TRBJ2-7, is GAGVSQSPSNKVTEKGKDVELRCDPISGHTALYWYRQSLGQGLEFLIYFQGNSAPDKSGLPSDRFSAERTGGSVSTLTIQRTQQEDSAVYLCASSRQGVFYEQYFGPGTRLTVT.

V and J are TRBV11-3 and TRBJ2-7; 9 bases map to TRBD1. V was pared by 5 bases and J by 5 bases, with 10 bases of the junction left unmatched. CDR1 and CDR2 from the germline V gene are SGHNT and YENEEA. The CDR3 is 15 amino acids. CDR3 bases: TGTGCCAGCAGCACTTCCGGGACAGGGTTCGACGAGCAGTACTTC. Encoded protein: CASSTSGTGFDEQYF.

A single count supports this clone. V gene TRBV25-1 combines with J gene TRBJ2-5; no reliable D call. V was clipped by 6 bases and J by 4 bases, with 15 bases between them. This CDR3 contains 14 residues. The germline V gene has CDR1 MGHDK and CDR2 SYGVNS. In nucleotides, the CDR3 is TGTGCCAGCAGCCCATCCTCCATCAGAGAGACCCAGTACTTC. Protein sequence: CASSPSSIRETQYF.

The V and J genes are TRBV4-1 and TRBJ2-5, with D possibly being TRBD2 (6 bases). Trimming stripped 1 base from V and 5 bases from J, with 8 bases between. Germline CDR1 MGHRA, CDR2 YSYEKL. The CDR3 consists of 13 residues. CDR3 sequence: CASSQGLVETQYF. The CDR3 DNA sequence: TGCGCCAGCAGCCAAGGACTAGTGGAGACCCAGTACTTC.

The chain joins TRBV13 to TRBJ1-1; TRBD1 matches 11 bases. The CDR3 covers 15 residues. Germline loops: CDR1 PRHDT, CDR2 FYEKMQ (reference sequence). The J segment lost 2 bases and the V segment lost 4 bases, leaving 3 bases of the junction unmatched. CDR3: CASSSRTGGNTEAFF. Here the CDR3 DNA reads TGTGCCAGCAGCTCCCGGACAGGGGGCAACACTGAAGCTTTCTTT. The variable domain in full, completed from reference TRBV13 and TRBJ1-1, reads AAGVIQSPRHLIKEKRETATLKCYPIPRHDTVYWYQQGPGQDPQFLISFYEKMQSDKGSIPDRFSAQQFSDYHSELNMSSLELGDSALYFCASSSRTGGNTEAFFGQGTRLTVV.

The chain combines TRBV9 with TRBJ2-3, with 10 bases identical to TRBD1. CDR1 SGDLS and CDR2 YYNGEE come from the germline V gene. CDR3 length: 17 amino acids. V lost 0 bases to trimming and J lost 2 bases; unmatched junction nucleotides: 6. CDR3 protein: CASSVDGTGANTDTQYF. The CDR3 DNA follows: TGTGCCAGCAGCGTAGATGGGACAGGGGCCAACACAGATACGCAGTATTTT.

This clone was observed a few times. This rearrangement joins TRBV28 to TRBJ2-7, with 11 bases lining up with TRBD2. This CDR3 is 13 amino acids long. The J segment lost 5 bases and the V segment lost 8 bases, leaving 5 bases of the junction unmatched. Germline V lookup: CDR1 MDHEN, CDR2 SYDVKM. Here the CDR3 DNA reads TGTGCCAGCGAAGGGACTAGCGGTAACGAGCAGTACTTC. Amino acid sequence: CASEGTSGNEQYF.

The rearrangement joins TRBV5-4 to TRBJ1-2; the D is unclear. V dropped 4 bases and J dropped 0 bases, with 10 bases sitting between them. CDR1 is SGHNT and CDR2 is YYREEE in the germline V gene (reference sequence). The CDR3 consists of 14 residues. The CDR3: CASSPDTANYGYTF. The CDR3 DNA sequence: TGTGCCAGCAGCCCCGACACAGCTAACTATGGCTACACCTTC.

The chain uses TRBV6-1 and TRBJ1-6, with TRBD1 identical over 7 bases. Trimming cost V 1 base and J 6 bases; bases outside gene matches: 9. Germline V gene data show CDR1 as MNHNS and CDR2 as SASEGT. The CDR3 is 17 amino acids. CDR3 DNA: TGTGCCAGCAGTGAAGTAAGGGGGCAGCGGGCTAATTCACCCCTCCACTTT. Its protein is CASSEVRGQRANSPLHF.

This rearrangement joins TRBV13 to TRBJ2-1; D remains ambiguous. Germline assignment: CDR1 PRHDT and CDR2 FYEKMQ (reference sequence). The V end lost 0 bases, the J end lost 10 bases, and 7 bases lay between the germline ends. The CDR3 contains 12 residues. The CDR3 DNA sequence: TGTGCCAGCAGCTTAGGGTCGGAGGAGCAGTTCTTC. Its translation is CASSLGSEEQFF.

The chain combines TRBV19 with TRBJ1-6; D might be TRBD1 (5 bases). V was shortened by 7 bases and J by 10 bases, with 17 bases between the two germline ends. This CDR3 comprises 14 residues. CDR1 is LNHDA and CDR2 is SQIVND in the germline V gene (reference sequence). CDR3 in DNA: TGTGCCAGTACGGACACGGGCGGTCGATCACCCCTCCACTTT. This encodes CASTDTGGRSPLHF. The full variable domain, its missing parts supplied by reference TRBV19 and TRBJ1-6, is DGGITQSPKYLFRKEGQNVTLSCEQNLNHDAMYWYRQDPGQGLRLIYYSQIVNDFQKGDIAEGYSVSREKKESFPLTVTSAQKNPTAFYLCASTDTGGRSPLHFGNGTRLTVT.

The rearrangement joins TRBV27 to TRBJ1-5, with 8 bases lining up with TRBD1. Germline V lookup: CDR1 MNHEY, CDR2 SMNVEV (reference sequence). V lost 6 bases, J lost 5 bases, and 15 bases stayed unmatched. This CDR3 contains 17 residues. CDR3 residues: CASSPRRTGLIYQPQHF. The DNA of the CDR3 is TGTGCCAGCAGCCCACGACGGACAGGGCTAATCTATCAGCCCCAGCATTTT.

The DNA of the CDR3 is TGTGCCAGCAGGGGACAGGGGGCTATAGACCAGCCCCAGCATTTT. This encodes CASRGQGAIDQPQHF. The V gene is TRBV6-1, the J gene TRBJ1-5, with TRBD1 matching over 12 bases. The CDR3 consists of 15 residues. The ends lost 6 bases at V and 7 bases at J; junction bases unmatched: 7. From germline, CDR1 is MNHNS and CDR2 SASEGT.

This clone was found a few times. The chain joins TRBV11-3 to TRBJ2-1, with 8 bases that match TRBD2. Germline trimming cut 1 base from V and 10 bases from J; bases unmatched to any gene: 9. Germline CDR1 and CDR2: SGHNT and YENEEA. The CDR3 loop spans 15 amino acids. The CDR3 sequence is CASSLVRAGVGEQFF. DNA for the CDR3: TGTGCCAGCAGCTTAGTGAGAGCGGGAGTGGGGGAGCAGTTCTTC.

In its sample, this clone was seen once. The chain uses TRBV7-9 and TRBJ2-5; D remains ambiguous. Germline CDR1 and CDR2: SEHNR and FQNEAQ (reference sequence). Trimming cost V 6 bases and J 2 bases, with 13 bases left between them. This CDR3 is built from 14 residues. DNA of the CDR3: TGTGCCAGCAGTTCCGGGTCACCGCAAGAGACCCAGTACTTC. It codes for CASSSGSPQETQYF. The full variable domain, rest sourced from reference TRBV7-9 and TRBJ2-5, is DTGVSQNPRHKITKRGQNVTFRCDPISEHNRLYWYRQTLGQGPEFLTYFQNEAQLEKSRLLSDRFSAERPKGSFSTLEIQRTEQGDSAMYLCASSSGSPQETQYFGPGTRLLVL.

V is TRBV7-9 and J is TRBJ1-2; 9 bases map to TRBD1. In germline, CDR1 is SEHNR, CDR2 FQNEAQ (reference sequence). V shed 2 bases, J shed 8 bases, and the junction held 6 bases outside the gene matches. This CDR3 has 14 residues. In nucleotides, the CDR3 is TGTGCCAGCAGCTTAAAAGCGGGACAGGGCGGCTACACCTTC. This sequence encodes CASSLKAGQGGYTF.

This clone showed up just once. The V gene is TRBV28, the J gene TRBJ2-5; 10 nucleotides align to TRBD2. This CDR3 has 16 amino acids. Losses at the gene ends were 10 bases for V and 5 bases for J; bases not matched to a gene: 16. Per germline, CDR1 MDHEN and CDR2 SYDVKM. For the CDR3, the DNA is TGTGCCACCTTGCCTGGTGGACTAGCGGCCTGGGAGACCCAGTACTTC. It translates to CATLPGGLAAWETQYF.

The chain joins TRBV5-1 to TRBJ2-7; 11 bases match TRBD2. CDR3 size: 15 residues. Per the germline V gene, CDR1 is SGHRS and CDR2 is YFSETQ. Trimming cost V 2 bases and J 5 bases; bases outside gene matches: 6. DNA for the CDR3: TGCGCCAGCAGCTTCCCTAGCGGGAGGTCCGACGAGCAGTACTTC. Amino acid sequence: CASSFPSGRSDEQYF.

The rearrangement uses TRBV6-5 and TRBJ1-1; D ambiguous. Germline CDR1 MNHEY, CDR2 SVGAGI. The V end was cut by 6 bases, the J end by 0 bases, with 11 bases between. The CDR3 is 14 amino acids. CDR3 nucleotide sequence: TGTGCCAGCAGCGTAAATTCAGTGAACACTGAAGCTTTCTTT. Translated: CASSVNSVNTEAFF.

CDR3 DNA sequence: TGTGCCAGCAGCTTGCAGGTATCCCCCCACCCCTACGAGCAGTACTTC. Translating gives CASSLQVSPHPYEQYF. The chain joins TRBV7-9 to TRBJ2-7; D ambiguous. V lost 3 bases, J lost 2 bases, and 17 bases lay in between. Germline CDR1 and CDR2: SEHNR and FQNEAQ (reference sequence). The CDR3 has 16 residues.

The rearrangement joins TRBV10-1 to TRBJ2-1; D gene ambiguous. The germline V gene encodes CDR1 WNHNN and CDR2 SYGVQD (reference sequence). Trimming pared 3 bases from V and 3 bases from J, leaving 15 bases between. The CDR3 contains 16 residues. CDR3 DNA sequence: TGCGCCAGCAGTGAATTGAGCTCACCCCTCTACAATGAGCAGTTCTTC. Encoded protein: CASSELSSPLYNEQFF.

V usage is TRBV7-9 and J usage is TRBJ1-4, with unresolved D. CDR1 and CDR2 from the germline V gene are SEHNR and FQNEAQ (reference sequence). V was clipped by 6 bases and J by 8 bases, with 19 bases between them. This CDR3 contains 15 residues. The CDR3 coding sequence is TGTGCCAGCAGTTTCCTTCGGGGAGATGGAGAAAAACTGTTTTTT. It codes for CASSFLRGDGEKLFF.

The chain employs TRBV6-1 and TRBJ2-7; 10 bases are a match to TRBD1. Germline lookup yields CDR1 MNHNS and CDR2 SASEGT. CDR3 size: 15 residues. Trimming removed 2 bases from V and 4 bases from J; junction bases left unmatched: 5. CDR3 residues: CASSEPDRGSYEQYF. DNA for the CDR3: TGTGCCAGCAGTGAACCGGACAGGGGGAGTTACGAGCAGTACTTC.

The rearrangement uses TRBV9 and TRBJ1-1, with a tentative D call TRBD1 (6 bases). CDR1 is SGDLS, CDR2 YYNGEE, per germline. There are 13 residues in the CDR3. Deletions cut 3 bases from V and 1 base from J, with 7 bases between. Here the CDR3 reads CASSADRNTEAFF. As DNA, the CDR3 is TGTGCCAGCAGCGCGGACAGGAACACTGAAGCTTTCTTT. Combining the CDR3 with reference TRBV9 and TRBJ1-1 gives the whole variable domain DSGVTQTPKHLITATGQRVTLRCSPRSGDLSVYWYQQSLDQGLQFLIQYYNGEERAKGNILERFSAQQFPDLHSELNLSSLELGDSALYFCASSADRNTEAFFGQGTRLTVV.